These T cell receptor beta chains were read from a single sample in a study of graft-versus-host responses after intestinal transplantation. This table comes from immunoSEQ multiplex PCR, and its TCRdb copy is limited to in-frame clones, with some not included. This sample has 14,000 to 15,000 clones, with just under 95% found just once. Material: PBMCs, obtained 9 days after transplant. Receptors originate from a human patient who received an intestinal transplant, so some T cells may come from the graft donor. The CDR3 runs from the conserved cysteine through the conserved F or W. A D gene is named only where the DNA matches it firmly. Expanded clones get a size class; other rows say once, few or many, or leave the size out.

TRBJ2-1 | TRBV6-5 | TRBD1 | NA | TGTGCCAGCAGTTACTCGCACAGGGGGGATGAGCAGTTCTTC | CASSYSHRGDEQFF
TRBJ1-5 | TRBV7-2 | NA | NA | TGTGCCAGCAGCTTATTCAAGGGATATGGTCAGCCCCAGCATTTT | CASSLFKGYGQPQHF
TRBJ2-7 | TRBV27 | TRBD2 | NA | TGTGCCAGCAGTTTAAGGTTTTATTCCGGGAGGGCCTCCGAGCAGTACTTC | CASSLRFYSGRASEQYF
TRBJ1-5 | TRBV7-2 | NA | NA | TGTGCCAGCAGCTTAGTAAAGGGAGGCAATCAGCCCCAGCATTTT | CASSLVKGGNQPQHF
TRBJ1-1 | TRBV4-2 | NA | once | TGTGCCAGCAGCCAAGTAACGAACAGGGACACTGAAGCTTTCTTT | CASSQVTNRDTEAFF
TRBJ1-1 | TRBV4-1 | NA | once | TGCGCCAGCAGGATGGGTCGGACTGAAGCTTTCTTT | CASRMGRTEAFF
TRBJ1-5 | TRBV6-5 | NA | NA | TGTGCCAGCAGGCGGCCGGGAGGTAATCAGCCCCAGCATTTT | CASRRPGGNQPQHF
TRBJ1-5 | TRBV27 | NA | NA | TGTGCCAGCAGCAGGAGTGCCTACCAGCCCCAGCATTTT | CASSRSAYQPQHF
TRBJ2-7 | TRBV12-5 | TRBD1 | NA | TGTGCTAGTGGTTTCTTTCTAGCGGGCGGGACAGGGGACTGCGAGCAGTACTTC | CASGFFLAGGTGDCEQYF
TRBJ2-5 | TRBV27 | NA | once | TGTGCCAGCAGCCCATCGAGCGCTCAGGAACAAGAGACCCAGTACTTC | CASSPSSAQEQETQYF
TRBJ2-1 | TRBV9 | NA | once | TGTGCCAGCAGCGTAGCCCACCTCCCCTACAATGAGCAGTTCTTC | CASSVAHLPYNEQFF
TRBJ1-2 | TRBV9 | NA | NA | TGTGCCAGCAGCCTCGGTGATGGCTACACCTTC | CASSLGDGYTF
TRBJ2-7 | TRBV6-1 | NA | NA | TGTGCCAGCAGTGCGCCACCGGTGGGGCTGGCGACCTACGAGCAGTACTTC | CASSAPPVGLATYEQYF
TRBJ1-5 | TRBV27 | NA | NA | TGTGCCAGCAGTTATGCGGCGGGGAGCAATCAGCCCCAGCATTTT | CASSYAAGSNQPQHF
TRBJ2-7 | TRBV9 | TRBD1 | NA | TGTGCCAGCAGCGTAGGGGGAGGGACAGGGGCCTACGAGCAGTACTTC | CASSVGGGTGAYEQYF
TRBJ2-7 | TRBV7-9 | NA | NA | TGTGCCAGCAGCCGTGACGGATTCCCCTACGAGCAGTACTTC | CASSRDGFPYEQYF
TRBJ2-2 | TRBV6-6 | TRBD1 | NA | TGTGCCAGCAGGTGGGGGACAGGGGGCACCGGGGAGCTGTTTTTT | CASRWGTGGTGELFF
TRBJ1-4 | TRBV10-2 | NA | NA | TGCGCCAGCAGTCTTCCCGGTGAAAAACTGTTTTTT | CASSLPGEKLFF
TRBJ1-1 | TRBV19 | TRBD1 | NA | TGTGCCAGTAGTCCAAGGGGACAGGGGACTGAAGCTTTCTTT | CASSPRGQGTEAFF
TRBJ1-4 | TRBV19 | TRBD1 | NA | TGTGCCAGTTGTCCGTTGACAGGGACGAATGAAAAACTGTTTTTT | CASCPLTGTNEKLFF
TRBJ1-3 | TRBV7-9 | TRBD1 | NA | TGTGCCAGCAGCAACAGGGGTGGAAACACCATATATTTT | CASSNRGGNTIYF
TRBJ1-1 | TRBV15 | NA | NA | TGTGCCACCAGCAGATATAAATACAAAAACACTGAAGCTTTCTTT | CATSRYKYKNTEAFF
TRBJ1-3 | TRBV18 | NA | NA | TGTGCCAGCTCACCGCTAGGGACGAGTGGAAACACCATATATTTT | CASSPLGTSGNTIYF
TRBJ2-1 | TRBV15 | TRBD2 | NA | TGTGCCACCAGCGGGGAAGGGACTAGCAGTTACAATGAGCAGTTCTTC | CATSGEGTSSYNEQFF
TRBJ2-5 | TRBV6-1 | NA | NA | TGTGCCAGCAGTGTTATGAAGTTCCAAGAGACCCAGTACTTC | CASSVMKFQETQYF
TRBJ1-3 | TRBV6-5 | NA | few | TGTGCCAGCAGTTACGAGTCAGGAAACACCATATATTTT | CASSYESGNTIYF
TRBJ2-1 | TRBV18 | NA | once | TGTGCCAGCTCACGCACGACGAAGGACAATGAGCAGTTCTTC | CASSRTTKDNEQFF
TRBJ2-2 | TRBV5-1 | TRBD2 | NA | TGCGCCAGCAGCCTTCGACACGTGACTAGCGAGAACACCGGGGAGCTGTTTTTT | CASSLRHVTSENTGELFF
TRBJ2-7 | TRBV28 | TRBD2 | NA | TGTGCCAGCAGTTCAGGACTAGCGGACTACGAGCAGTACTTC | CASSSGLADYEQYF
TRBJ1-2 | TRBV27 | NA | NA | TGTGCCAGCAGTTTATCGCCGGGAGGGCTCTATGGCTACACCTTC | CASSLSPGGLYGYTF
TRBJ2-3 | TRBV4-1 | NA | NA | TGCGCCAGCAGTCAAGGCGGCAGTAGCACAGATACGCAGTATTTT | CASSQGGSSTDTQYF
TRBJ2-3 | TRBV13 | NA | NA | TGTGCCAGCAGCTTGAAGCGTTTAGGAAATACGCAGTATTTT | CASSLKRLGNTQYF
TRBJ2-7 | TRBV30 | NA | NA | TGTGCCTGGAGTGTATCCTACGAGCAGTACTTC | CAWSVSYEQYF
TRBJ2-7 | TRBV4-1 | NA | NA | TGCGCCAGCAGCCAAGTCTTGGGGGCAGCGGACGAGCAGTACTTC | CASSQVLGAADEQYF
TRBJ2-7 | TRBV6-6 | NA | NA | TGTGCCAGCAGTCCCGATTCCGAGCAGTACTTC | CASSPDSEQYF
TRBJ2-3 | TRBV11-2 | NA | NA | TGTGCCAGCAGGGAGCTCGGTGCAACTTCAGATACGCAGTATTTT | CASRELGATSDTQYF
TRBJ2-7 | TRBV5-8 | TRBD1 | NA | TGTGCCAGCAGCCCAAGGACAGGACACTACGAGCAGTACTTC | CASSPRTGHYEQYF
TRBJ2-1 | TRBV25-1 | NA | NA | TGTGCCAGCAGTGAAGGGGGTTTTTACAATGAGCAGTTCTTC | CASSEGGFYNEQFF
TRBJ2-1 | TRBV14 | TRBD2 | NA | TGTGCCAGCAGCCTACTAGCGGGAGCCAACAATGAGCAGTTCTTC | CASSLLAGANNEQFF
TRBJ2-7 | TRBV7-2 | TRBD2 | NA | TGTGCCAGCAGCTTAGAGACTAGCGGGCTCAGCTCCTACGAGCAGTACTTC | CASSLETSGLSSYEQYF
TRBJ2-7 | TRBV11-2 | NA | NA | TGTGCCAGCAGCTTCGAGGGTCGGGGGAACTACGAGCAGTACTTC | CASSFEGRGNYEQYF
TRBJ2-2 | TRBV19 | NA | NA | TGTGCCAGTAGTATTTCCAGCGAGTCGAACACCGGGGAGCTGTTTTTT | CASSISSESNTGELFF
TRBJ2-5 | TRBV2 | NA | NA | TGTGCCAGCAGTGAACTAGCGGAGACCCAGTACTTC | CASSELAETQYF
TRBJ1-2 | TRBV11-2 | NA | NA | TGTGCCAGCAGCTCAGCCGCTCCTCTGGGTGGCTACACCTTC | CASSSAAPLGGYTF
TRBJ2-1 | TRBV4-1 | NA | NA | TGCGCCAGCAGCCAAGACACGTTCTCCTACAATGAGCAGTTCTTC | CASSQDTFSYNEQFF
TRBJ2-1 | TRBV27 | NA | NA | TGTGCCAGCCTTAGGGTAGGGGGGGACTCCTACAATGAGCAGTTCTTC | CASLRVGGDSYNEQFF
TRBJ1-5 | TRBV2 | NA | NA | TGTGCCAGCAGTGTATACGGGAATCAGCCCCAGCATTTT | CASSVYGNQPQHF
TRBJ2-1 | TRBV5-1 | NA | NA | TGCGCCAGCAGCTTGGGTCTGGCGTACTCCTACAATGAGCAGTTCTTC | CASSLGLAYSYNEQFF
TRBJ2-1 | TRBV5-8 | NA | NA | TGTGCCAGCAGCTTCGGGACAACCTACAATGAGCAGTTCTTC | CASSFGTTYNEQFF
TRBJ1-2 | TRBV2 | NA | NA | TGTGCCAGCAGTGGGATGATCTACACCTTC | CASSGMIYTF
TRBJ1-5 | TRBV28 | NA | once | TGTGCCAGCAGCGCCCTAAGGGGAACAGGGATTCAGCCCCAGCATTTT | CASSALRGTGIQPQHF
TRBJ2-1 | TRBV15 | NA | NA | TGTGCCACATTTAACGGGGGCAACAATGAGCAGTTCTTC | CATFNGGNNEQFF
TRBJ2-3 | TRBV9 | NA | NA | TGTGCCAGCAGCGTACCGCCTAGCGGCACAGATACGCAGTATTTT | CASSVPPSGTDTQYF
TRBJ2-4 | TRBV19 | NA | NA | TGTGCCAGTAGTATTCCGGGCCAGCAAAACATTCAGTACTTC | CASSIPGQQNIQYF
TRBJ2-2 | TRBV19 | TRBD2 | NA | TGTGCCAGTAGTATAGATACCTGGGGGGGAGCAAGCACCGGGGAGCTGTTTTTT | CASSIDTWGGASTGELFF